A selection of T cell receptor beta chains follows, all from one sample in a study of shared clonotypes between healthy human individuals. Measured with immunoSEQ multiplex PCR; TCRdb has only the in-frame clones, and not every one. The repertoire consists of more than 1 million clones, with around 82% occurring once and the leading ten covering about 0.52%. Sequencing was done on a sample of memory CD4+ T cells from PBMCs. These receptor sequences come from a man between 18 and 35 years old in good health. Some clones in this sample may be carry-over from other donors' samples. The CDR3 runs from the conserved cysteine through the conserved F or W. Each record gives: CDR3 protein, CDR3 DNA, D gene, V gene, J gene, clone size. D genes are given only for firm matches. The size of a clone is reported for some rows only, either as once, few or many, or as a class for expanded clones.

CASNSGTQSAQYF	TGTGCCAGCAACTCCGGGACCCAGTCGGCCCAGTACTTC	-	TRBV9	TRBJ2-5	-
CASSLAPRNYEQYF	TGCGCCAGCAGCTTGGCCCCGAGAAACTACGAGCAGTACTTC	-	TRBV5-1	TRBJ2-7	-
CASSRTGDSGNTIYF	TGTGCCAGCAGCCGGACAGGGGACTCTGGAAACACCATATATTTT	TRBD1	TRBV6-5	TRBJ1-3	-
CASRAMALNTEAFF	TGTGCCAGCCGCGCCATGGCCTTGAACACTGAAGCTTTCTTT	-	TRBV5-8	TRBJ1-1	-
CASRPGQGSYEQYF	TGTGCCAGCAGGCCGGGACAGGGGTCCTACGAGCAGTACTTC	TRBD1	TRBV25-1	TRBJ2-7	-
CASRESRLYGYTF	TGTGCCAGTAGGGAGTCCCGATTATATGGCTACACCTTC	-	TRBV19	TRBJ1-2	-
CASSLGENTGELFF	TGCGCCAGCAGCTTGGGGGAGAACACCGGGGAGCTGTTTTTT	-	TRBV5-1	TRBJ2-2	-
CASSLGAGAEQYF	TGTGCCAGCAGCTTAGGGGCCGGGGCTGAGCAGTACTTC	-	TRBV7-2	TRBJ2-7	few
CASSLGQGRQHTEAFF	TGCGCCAGCAGCTTGGGGCAGGGGCGACAACACACTGAAGCTTTCTTT	-	TRBV5-1	TRBJ1-1	-
CASSRGDSTSYNEQFF	TGCGCCAGCAGCCGGGGGGACTCAACTTCCTACAATGAGCAGTTCTTC	TRBD2	TRBV5-1	TRBJ2-1	-
CSVESDRASGDNEQFF	TGCAGCGTTGAGTCGGACAGGGCCTCAGGGGACAATGAGCAGTTCTTC	TRBD1	TRBV29-1	TRBJ2-1	-
CASSLADPLGDEQFF	TGCGCCAGCAGCTTAGCGGACCCTTTAGGAGATGAGCAGTTCTTC	-	TRBV5-1	TRBJ2-1	-
CASSVAGRPGTDTQYF	TGTGCCAGCAGCGTAGCTGGTAGGCCAGGCACAGATACGCAGTATTTT	-	TRBV9	TRBJ2-3	once
CASSPTGYGDEQYF	TGTGCCAGCTCACCAACAGGGTATGGAGACGAGCAGTACTTC	-	TRBV18	TRBJ2-7	-